Presented here are 15 T cell receptor beta chains from one specimen sequenced in a study of cytomegalovirus exposure and HLA in healthy donors. Primers for the PCR totalled 60 Vbeta and 13 Jbeta. Libraries were prepared by immunoSEQ multiplex PCR; TCRdb keeps only in-frame clonotypes and omits some of them. This sample has 150,000 to 200,000 clones; roughly four fifths occur once, and the top ten carry 0.95% to 1%. Sequenced: PBMCs. The receptor source for this set is a girl aged 2 to 9 in good health and CMV-seropositive.

The sample holds one count of this clone. The chain couples TRBV30 to TRBJ1-2, with 7 bases that match TRBD1. CDR3 length: 14 residues. With V trimmed by 2 bases and J by 1 base, 4 bases remained unmatched. Germline loops: CDR1 GTSNPN, CDR2 SVGIG (reference sequence). CDR3 in amino acids: CAWSWPGGNYGYTF. CDR3 bases: TGTGCCTGGAGTTGGCCAGGGGGTAACTATGGCTACACCTTC. Full variable domain (missing parts from reference TRBV30 and TRBJ1-2): SQTIHQWPATLVQPVGSPLSLECTVEGTSNPNLYWYRQAAGRGLQLLFYSVGIGQISSEVPQNLSASRPQDRQFILSSKKLLLSDSGFYLCAWSWPGGNYGYTFGSGTRLTVV.

This clone was seen once. The chain has TRBV11-2 and TRBJ2-1; the D gene is possibly TRBD2 (5 bases). The CDR3 extends over 17 amino acids. Deletions cut 5 bases from V and 0 bases from J, with 17 bases between. CDR1 and CDR2 from the germline V gene are SGHAT and FQNNGV. This CDR3 is CASSITSQRSSYNEQFF. CDR3 nucleotides: TGTGCCAGCAGCATAACGTCTCAGCGGAGCTCCTACAATGAGCAGTTCTTC.

The genes are TRBV7-6 and TRBJ2-1, with D unclear. Between the trimmed V and J ends, which lost 2 bases and 6 bases, there was a span of 8 bases. The CDR3 runs to 13 residues. From germline, CDR1 is SGHVS and CDR2 FNYEAQ. CDR3 residues: CASSLLDSNEQFF. The CDR3 bases are TGTGCCAGCAGCTTACTAGACTCCAATGAGCAGTTCTTC.

This clone occurred once. The chain joins TRBV7-2 to TRBJ2-2; TRBD2 matches 11 bases. The length of the CDR3 is 15 residues. Unmatched junction bases numbered 8, after V lost 8 bases and J lost 6 bases. Germline loops: CDR1 SGHTA, CDR2 FQGNSA. CDR3 DNA sequence: TGTGCCAGCCGAATGCCTAGCGGGAGGTCCGGGGAGCTGTTTTTT. Amino acid sequence: CASRMPSGRSGELFF.

This clone was observed a single time. The CDR3 nucleotides read TGTGCCAGCAGCTTAAAGAGGGCTGATGGCTACACCTTC. Residues: CASSLKRADGYTF. The chain carries TRBV7-2 and TRBJ1-2, with D unclear. CDR1 is SGHTA, CDR2 FQGNSA, per germline. Trimming removed 2 bases from V and 6 bases from J, with 10 bases in between. CDR3 length: 13 residues.

This clone occurred a few times. The chain carries TRBV5-5 and TRBJ1-3; no clear D gene. Per germline, CDR1 SGHKS and CDR2 YYEKEE (reference sequence). V was shortened by 6 bases and J by 0 bases, with 13 bases between the two germline ends. The CDR3 runs to 15 residues. The CDR3 DNA is TGTGCCAGCACTCAATGGAGCAGCTCTGGAAACACCATATATTTT. Its protein product is CASTQWSSSGNTIYF. Together with reference TRBV5-5 and TRBJ1-3, the CDR3 gives the full variable domain: DAGVTQSPTHLIKTRGQQVTLRCSPISGHKSVSWYQQVLGQGPQFIFQYYEKEERGRGNFPDRFSARQFPNYSSELNVNALLLGDSALYLCASTQWSSSGNTIYFGEGSWLTVV.

This clone has just a few counts. The chain is built from TRBV5-1 and TRBJ2-3; 16 positions match TRBD2. Germline assignment: CDR1 SGHRS and CDR2 YFSETQ. V lost 4 bases to trimming and J lost 2 bases; unmatched junction nucleotides: 1. The CDR3 covers 16 residues. CDR3 in amino acids: CASSGTSGRVTDTQYF. CDR3 nucleotide sequence: TGCGCCAGCAGCGGGACTAGCGGGAGGGTCACAGATACGCAGTATTTT.

The chain joins TRBV28 to TRBJ2-5, with a tentative D call TRBD1 (6 bases). CDR3 size: 16 residues. CDR1 and CDR2 from the germline V gene are MDHEN and SYDVKM. The V and J ends lost 2 bases and 1 base respectively, with 14 bases between them. The CDR3 is CASSLVAGALQETQYF. CDR3 sequence (DNA): TGTGCCAGCAGTTTAGTGGCAGGGGCCCTCCAAGAGACCCAGTACTTC.

The chain combines TRBV7-9 with TRBJ2-7; D not resolved. The CDR3 runs to 13 residues. In germline, CDR1 is SEHNR, CDR2 FQNEAQ (reference sequence). V dropped 1 base and J dropped 4 bases, with 8 bases sitting between them. Here the CDR3 reads CASSLVHSYEQYF. The CDR3 nucleotides read TGTGCCAGCAGCTTAGTGCACTCTTACGAGCAGTACTTC. Supplemented by reference TRBV7-9 and TRBJ2-7, the full variable domain reads DTGVSQNPRHKITKRGQNVTFRCDPISEHNRLYWYRQTLGQGPEFLTYFQNEAQLEKSRLLSDRFSAERPKGSFSTLEIQRTEQGDSAMYLCASSLVHSYEQYFGPGTRLTVT.

The V and J genes are TRBV28 and TRBJ2-1; 7 nucleotides agree with TRBD1. J lost 9 bases, V lost 4 bases, and 15 bases had no gene match. Germline V lookup: CDR1 MDHEN, CDR2 SYDVKM. There are 16 residues in the CDR3. The DNA for the CDR3 is TGTGCCAGCAGTTCCCTAACAGGGGCCGCCTTCGGTGAGCAGTTCTTC. Its translation is CASSSLTGAAFGEQFF.

V and J are TRBV30 and TRBJ1-1, with a possible D match to TRBD1 (5 bases). V was shortened by 1 base and J by 6 bases, with 15 bases between the two germline ends. Germline V gives CDR1 GTSNPN, CDR2 SVGIG (reference sequence). This CDR3 spans 14 amino acids. For the CDR3, the DNA is TGTGCCTGGAGTGAGGAAGGGGCCAGGTCTGAAGCTTTCTTT. Translation: CAWSEEGARSEAFF.

The rearrangement uses TRBV5-1 and TRBJ2-3; the D gene is possibly TRBD2 (6 bases). Trimming left V 2 bases short and J 4 bases short, with 14 bases between. The CDR3 extends over 15 amino acids. In germline, CDR1 is SGHRS, CDR2 YFSETQ. CDR3 protein: CASSFEGGFADTQYF. The CDR3 DNA sequence: TGCGCCAGCAGCTTCGAGGGAGGTTTTGCAGATACGCAGTATTTT.

The V and J genes are TRBV10-3 and TRBJ1-5, with 7 bases fitting TRBD1. J gave up 2 bases and V 3 bases, and 1 base lay outside the gene matches. The CDR3 is 14 amino acids. Germline CDR1 ENHRY, CDR2 SYGVKD. This CDR3 reads CAISDQGGNQPQHF. DNA for the CDR3: TGTGCCATCAGTGATCAGGGGGGCAATCAGCCCCAGCATTTT.

This clone was found once. This chain uses TRBV27 with TRBJ2-7; 12 nucleotides match TRBD1. Trimming removed 6 bases from V and 4 bases from J; junction bases left unmatched: 7. Germline CDR1 reads MNHEY; CDR2 reads SMNVEV (reference sequence). This CDR3 contains 15 residues. This CDR3 is CASSPGQGALYEQYF. Here the CDR3 DNA reads TGTGCCAGCAGCCCGGGACAGGGGGCTCTATACGAGCAGTACTTC.

This chain joins TRBV28 and TRBJ2-1; 14 bases are shared with TRBD2. The germline CDR1 and CDR2 sequences are MDHEN and SYDVKM. CDR3 length: 16 residues. The CDR3 coding sequence is TGTTCTTCTGGACTAGCGGGAGGAATCCCCTACAATGAGCAGTTCTTC. It specifies CSSGLAGGIPYNEQFF.